The rows below give T cell receptor beta chains drawn from one sample of a study of blood T cell repertoires in COVID-19. Profiling relied on immunoSEQ multiplex PCR, and the TCRdb table lists in-frame clones only, not all of them. In the table there are about 35,000 clones, roughly four fifths of which are singletons. The source material was peripheral blood. The receptor set was obtained from a man older than 75 with active or convalescent COVID-19. CDR3s include the opening cysteine and the closing phenylalanine or tryptophan. D genes are given only for firm matches. The listing skips clone size in some rows; elsewhere it reads once, few, many or a size class.

D gene	J gene	clone size	V gene	CDR3 protein	CDR3 DNA
-	TRBJ2-1	-	TRBV15	CATSRDRSGPYNEQFF	TGTGCCACCAGCAGAGATCGGAGCGGACCCTACAATGAGCAGTTCTTC
TRBD1	TRBJ1-5	-	TRBV6-5	CASRGTGWTQPQHF	TGTGCCAGCAGGGGGACAGGGTGGACTCAGCCCCAGCATTTT
-	TRBJ2-5	-	TRBV11-3	CASSPGQQGTQYF	TGTGCCAGCAGCCCAGGGCAGCAAGGGACCCAGTACTTC
TRBD1	TRBJ1-1	-	TRBV4-3	CASSQGTGGGEDTEAFF	TGCGCCAGCAGCCAAGGGACAGGGGGCGGAGAGGACACTGAAGCTTTCTTT
-	TRBJ2-3	many	TRBV19	CASTGTGRTDTQYF	TGTGCCAGTACAGGCACAGGGCGCACAGATACGCAGTATTTT
-	TRBJ1-5	-	TRBV7-9	CASSFTGNNQPQHF	TGTGCCAGCAGCTTTACCGGGAACAATCAGCCCCAGCATTTT
-	TRBJ2-2	-	TRBV19	CASSISDRATGELFF	TGTGCCAGTAGTATATCGGACAGAGCCACCGGGGAGCTGTTTTTT
TRBD2	TRBJ2-7	-	TRBV20-1	CSASLGGSSGYEQYF	TGCAGTGCTAGTCTCGGGGGGAGTAGCGGCTACGAGCAGTACTTC
-	TRBJ2-7	-	TRBV12-5	CASGLGEIYEQYF	TGTGCTAGTGGTTTGGGCGAGATCTACGAGCAGTACTTC
TRBD1	TRBJ2-7	once	TRBV2	CASSSDRGPYEQYF	TGTGCCAGCAGTAGCGACAGGGGGCCCTACGAGCAGTACTTC
-	TRBJ1-3	-	TRBV3-1/TRBV3-2	CASSQDTIGGTSGNTIYF	TGTGCCAGCAGCCAAGATACGATAGGGGGTACCTCTGGAAACACCATATATTTT
-	TRBJ1-2	-	TRBV5-1	CASSLQVARGYTF	TGCGCCAGCAGCTTACAGGTGGCTCGTGGCTACACCTTC
-	TRBJ1-5	-	TRBV19	CASSASGLGQPQHF	TGTGCCAGTAGTGCTTCAGGGTTGGGTCAGCCCCAGCATTTT
TRBD1	TRBJ2-3	-	TRBV28	CASSSPVTGADTQYF	TGTGCCAGCAGTTCCCCGGTGACAGGGGCCGATACGCAGTATTTT
TRBD2	TRBJ2-1	-	TRBV4-2	CASSQERGRGYNEQFF	TGTGCCAGCAGCCAAGAAAGAGGGAGGGGATACAATGAGCAGTTCTTC
-	TRBJ1-2	-	TRBV6-5	CASSYSLQVNYGYTF	TGTGCCAGCAGTTACTCGCTCCAGGTCAACTATGGCTACACCTTC
TRBD1	TRBJ2-7	-	TRBV15	CATSVDRGRYEQYF	TGTGCCACCAGCGTTGACAGGGGGCGGTACGAGCAGTACTTC
TRBD2	TRBJ2-7	once	TRBV10-3	CATLGTSGSYEQYF	TGTGCCACCCTAGGGACTAGCGGCTCCTACGAGCAGTACTTC
TRBD1	TRBJ1-5	few	TRBV28	CASSSGTGTDQPQHF	TGTGCCAGCAGCTCCGGGACAGGGACCGATCAGCCCCAGCATTTT
-	TRBJ2-7	few	TRBV7-9	CASSLSSYEQYF	TGTGCCAGCAGCTTATCGTCCTACGAGCAGTACTTC
TRBD2	TRBJ2-7	-	TRBV10-3	CATLTGTSGSYEQYF	TGTGCCACCCTTACCGGGACTAGCGGGAGTTACGAGCAGTACTTC
TRBD2	TRBJ2-5	-	TRBV5-4	CASSPPGLAGGGQETQYF	TGTGCCAGCAGCCCTCCGGGACTAGCGGGAGGAGGCCAAGAGACCCAGTACTTC
TRBD2	TRBJ2-1	-	TRBV11-3	CASSLLAGVGNEQFF	TGTGCCAGCAGCTTACTAGCGGGCGTTGGCAATGAGCAGTTCTTC
-	TRBJ1-5	-	TRBV2	CASSETGFNQPQHF	TGTGCCAGCAGCGAAACAGGATTCAATCAGCCCCAGCATTTT
TRBD2	TRBJ2-1	-	TRBV7-8	CASSLGASGRMIESYNEQFF	TGTGCCAGCAGCTTAGGGGCTAGCGGGAGGATGATTGAATCCTACAATGAGCAGTTCTTC
TRBD1	TRBJ1-2	once	TRBV5-1	CASSRDRGTGYTF	TGCGCCAGCTCCCGAGACAGGGGGACTGGGTACACCTTC
TRBD2	TRBJ2-3	once	TRBV14	CASRSGGPTDTQYF	TGTGCCAGCAGGAGCGGGGGGCCCACAGATACGCAGTATTTT
-	TRBJ2-1	once	TRBV4-3	CASSQVRLVRNEQFF	TGCGCCAGCAGCCAAGTAAGACTAGTGCGCAATGAGCAGTTCTTC
-	TRBJ2-1	once	TRBV11-3	CASSPQRAEQFF	TGTGCCAGCAGCCCTCAGAGGGCTGAGCAGTTCTTC
TRBD2	TRBJ2-3	-	TRBV9	CASSYTSGSTDTQYF	TGTGCCAGCAGCTATACTAGCGGGAGCACAGATACGCAGTATTTT
-	TRBJ1-1	-	TRBV18	CASSPAQGSTEAFF	TGTGCCAGCTCCCCGGCTCAGGGGAGTACTGAAGCTTTCTTT
-	TRBJ2-7	once	TRBV6-2/TRBV6-3	CASSYSGARREQYF	TGTGCCAGCAGTTACTCGGGGGCGAGAAGGGAGCAGTACTTC
-	TRBJ1-5	-	TRBV6-6	CASSYSRGYQPQHF	TGTGCCAGCAGTTACTCTAGGGGTTATCAGCCCCAGCATTTT
TRBD2	TRBJ2-3	-	TRBV11-3	CASSKSPTSAAVGDTQYF	TGTGCCAGCAGCAAATCCCCCACTAGCGCGGCTGTGGGAGATACGCAGTATTTT
-	TRBJ1-5	-	TRBV20-1	CSASPDRPSNQPQHF	TGCAGTGCTAGTCCCGACAGACCTAGCAATCAGCCCCAGCATTTT
-	TRBJ1-2	-	TRBV7-9	CASSEDISYGYTF	TGTGCCAGCAGCGAGGACATTTCCTATGGCTACACCTTC
TRBD1	TRBJ1-2	few	TRBV6-5	CASSLLTGSNYGYTF	TGTGCCAGCAGTTTACTGACAGGGTCTAACTATGGCTACACCTTC
TRBD1	TRBJ1-1	-	TRBV5-4	CASSTVRQGGLNTEAFF	TGTGCCAGCAGCACGGTGCGACAGGGCGGATTGAACACTGAAGCTTTCTTT
-	TRBJ2-3	-	TRBV11-2	CASSASTDTQYF	TGTGCCAGCAGCGCCAGTACAGATACGCAGTATTTT
TRBD1	TRBJ2-3	-	TRBV7-3	CASSQQGSAQYF	TGTGCCAGCAGCCAACAGGGGTCCGCGCAGTATTTT
TRBD1	TRBJ2-3	-	TRBV4-1	CASSQDPRGQGFTDTQYF	TGCGCCAGCAGCCAAGATCCTCGGGGACAGGGTTTTACAGATACGCAGTATTTT
-	TRBJ2-2	-	TRBV9	CASSVDSFGGELFF	TGTGCCAGCAGCGTAGACAGCTTTGGCGGGGAGCTGTTTTTT